Below, 30 T cell receptor beta chains from the same sample are listed, as sequenced in a study of human CD8 memory T cell subsets. UMI-labeled 5' RACE was used to make TCR beta libraries. One entry per CDR3 protein, without DNA, is what TCRdb gives after re-calling the 5' RACE reads. This sample lists around 11,000 distinct CDR3 sequences; its ten largest clones have under 10%. Sequences were obtained from CD8+ T cells from PBMCs. Receptors were obtained from a human donor in good health.

Considering frequency, this clonotype is medium-sized (0.01 to 0.1%). CDR3 region: CASRRGFTEAFF. The chain recombines TRBV28 with TRBJ1-1; TCRdb names TRBD1, which stays unverified in the absence of DNA. This CDR3 spans 12 amino acids. Germline-derived CDR1 and CDR2 are MDHEN and SYDVKM.

This chain uses TRBV4-1 with TRBJ2-1; TCRdb reports TRBD2, a call that lacks DNA to check it against. The CDR3 covers 16 residues. Looked up from germline, CDR1 is MGHRA and CDR2 is YSYEKL. The CDR3 here is CASSQGGGRAYNEQFF.

The chain is built from TRBV28 and TRBJ2-3; TCRdb proposes TRBD1, but this gene call is untestable without DNA. CDR3 length equals 13 residues. Germline V gene data show CDR1 as MDHEN and CDR2 as SYDVKM. CDR3 sequence reads: CASTLGGQAGQYF.

This sequence joins TRBV20-1 and TRBJ2-7. Germline values: CDR1 DFQATT, CDR2 SNEGSKA (reference sequence). This CDR3 has 16 amino acids. CDR3 in amino acids: CSARPVEQGWDYEQYF.

This clonotype ranks as medium-sized in terms of frequency. The chain carries TRBV14 and TRBJ1-1; TCRdb reports TRBD1, a call that lacks DNA to check it against. This CDR3 region has 14 residues. The germline V gene has CDR1 SGHDN and CDR2 FVKESK. The CDR3 sequence is CASSLSEGDAEAFF.

The chain links TRBV7-9 to TRBJ2-1; no DNA is available, so the TRBD2 call from TCRdb remains unchecked. The CDR3 is made up of 14 amino acids. The germline CDR1 and CDR2 sequences are SEHNR and FQNEAQ (reference sequence). The CDR3 region is CASSLGHSSNEQFF.

The V call is TRBV27, the J call TRBJ1-1. Per germline, CDR1 MNHEY and CDR2 SMNVEV (reference sequence). The CDR3 extends over 13 amino acids. This chain's CDR3 is CASSLGLGTEAFF.

This chain connects TRBV7-8 to TRBJ2-7. In germline, CDR1 is SGHVS, CDR2 FQNEAQ. This CDR3 is built from 14 residues. The CDR3 reads CASSLGGDSYEQYF.

The rearrangement joins TRBV9 to TRBJ2-1; the TCRdb D gene call, TRBD1, has no DNA to confirm it. This CDR3 is 14 amino acids long. Germline lookup yields CDR1 SGDLS and CDR2 YYNGEE. CDR3 in amino acids: CASSFPGRRNEQFF.

In terms of frequency, this clonotype is medium-sized. This sequence joins TRBV7-9 and TRBJ2-7; TCRdb picks TRBD1, but there is no DNA to check that call. Germline V lookup: CDR1 SEHNR, CDR2 FQNEAQ (reference sequence). CDR3 length: 13 amino acids. The CDR3 loop reads CASSSRTGDEQYF.

The chain has TRBV29-1 and TRBJ2-1; TCRdb's assignment of TRBD1 cannot be checked, as there is no DNA. The length of the CDR3 is 12 residues. Germline V lookup: CDR1 SQVTM, CDR2 ANQGSEA. CDR3 loop: CSVPQGGNEQFF.

The chain combines TRBV4-1 with TRBJ2-7; the TRBD1 assignment by TCRdb is unverifiable without DNA. Germline V gives CDR1 MGHRA, CDR2 YSYEKL. The CDR3 contains 15 residues. This chain's CDR3 is CASSQDRGSGSEQYF.

The chain couples TRBV11-2 to TRBJ1-2; TCRdb outputs TRBD1, but without DNA this stays unchecked. The length of the CDR3 is 13 residues. Looked up from germline, CDR1 is SGHAT and CDR2 is FQNNGV. The CDR3 sequence: CASSGTGDYGYTF. Complete variable domain (other parts from reference TRBV11-2 and TRBJ1-2): EAGVAQSPRYKIIEKRQSVAFWCNPISGHATLYWYQQILGQGPKLLIQFQNNGVVDDSQLPKDRFSAERLKGVDSTLKIQPAKLEDSAVYLCASSGTGDYGYTFGSGTRLTVV.

This sequence joins TRBV5-1 and TRBJ2-7; TCRdb gives TRBD1 as the D gene, but with no DNA this cannot be confirmed. CDR1 and CDR2 (germline): SGHRS, YFSETQ. The CDR3 covers 15 residues. The CDR3 here is CASSLGVRTGYEQYF.

The V gene is TRBV29-1, the J gene TRBJ2-5; checking the TCRdb D call of TRBD2 is not possible without DNA. CDR3 length: 12 amino acids. CDR1 and CDR2 from the germline V gene are SQVTM and ANQGSEA. The CDR3 region is CSVDGVAETQYF.

The V and J genes are TRBV15 and TRBJ2-3; TCRdb designates TRBD2, a call that cannot be tested without DNA. The CDR3 runs to 13 residues. The V gene's germline CDR1 is LNHNV and CDR2 YYDKDF (reference sequence). CDR3 region: CATSLAGGDTQYF.

This clonotype is large by frequency. The chain has TRBV28 and TRBJ1-4. Germline V CDR1 and CDR2: MDHEN, SYDVKM. The CDR3 totals 14 residues. CDR3 region: CASSFFTTNEKLFF.

V usage is TRBV21-1 and J usage is TRBJ1-5; the D call of TRBD1 rests on TCRdb alone, since no DNA is present to check it. TRBV21-1 is a documented pseudogene. This CDR3 is built from 18 residues. CDR3 sequence reads: CASSKIQATGANNQPQHF.

The chain carries TRBV24-1 and TRBJ2-1; TCRdb reports TRBD2, a call that lacks DNA to check it against. The V gene's germline CDR1 is KGHDR and CDR2 SFDVKD. The CDR3 covers 17 residues. CDR3 in amino acids: CATSDPTRGGGYNEQFF.

The V and J genes are TRBV6-5 and TRBJ2-2; checking the TCRdb D call of TRBD1 is not possible without DNA. CDR1 and CDR2 from the germline V gene are MNHEY and SVGAGI. CDR3 length: 14 residues. The CDR3 spells CASSYFRGTGELFF.

The rearrangement joins TRBV13 to TRBJ2-7; checking the TCRdb D call of TRBD2 is not possible without DNA. Per germline, CDR1 PRHDT and CDR2 FYEKMQ (reference sequence). This CDR3 is built from 15 residues. This chain's CDR3 is CASSFGGGASREQYF. Full variable domain (rest looked up from reference TRBV13 and TRBJ2-7): AAGVIQSPRHLIKEKRETATLKCYPIPRHDTVYWYQQGPGQDPQFLISFYEKMQSDKGSIPDRFSAQQFSDYHSELNMSSLELGDSALYFCASSFGGGASREQYFGPGTRLTVT.

This clonotype shows up as medium-sized by frequency. The V and J genes are TRBV27 and TRBJ2-3; TCRdb designates TRBD1, a call that cannot be tested without DNA. The germline V gene encodes CDR1 MNHEY and CDR2 SMNVEV (reference sequence). This CDR3 is 14 amino acids long. The CDR3 spells CASRWAGRTDTQYF.

V usage is TRBV6-2 or TRBV6-3 and J usage is TRBJ1-2. From germline, CDR1 is MNHEY and CDR2 SVGEGT. The CDR3 extends over 17 amino acids. The CDR3 spells CASSYSPSSGALYGYTF.

The rearrangement uses TRBV7-8 and TRBJ2-1; TCRdb's assignment of TRBD1 cannot be checked, as there is no DNA. This CDR3 is built from 15 residues. Germline CDR1 and CDR2: SGHVS and FQNEAQ. The chain's CDR3 is CASSNRDRVDNEQFF.

This clonotype is large by frequency. CDR3 sequence reads: CASSKARPRVQYF. The chain joins TRBV21-1 to TRBJ2-4; TCRdb's assignment of TRBD1 cannot be checked, as there is no DNA. TRBV21-1 is tagged as a pseudogene. The CDR3 is 13 amino acids.

The chain is built from TRBV2 and TRBJ1-6; TCRdb outputs TRBD1, but without DNA this stays unchecked. CDR1 and CDR2 (germline): SNHLY, FYNNEI. The CDR3 has 14 amino acids. CDR3 in amino acids: CASSPTGENSPLHF.

The chain links TRBV12-3 or TRBV12-4 to TRBJ2-7. This CDR3 has 15 amino acids. The CDR3 reads CASSFGRPPSYEQYF.

CDR3 amino acids: CASTHHNLGTGHLEQYF. The chain carries TRBV6-6 and TRBJ2-7; TCRdb gives TRBD1 as the D gene, but with no DNA this cannot be confirmed. This CDR3 is built from 17 residues. Germline V CDR1 and CDR2: MNHNY, SVGAGI (reference sequence).

This rearrangement joins TRBV7-9 to TRBJ2-7; TCRdb indicates TRBD1, and absent DNA this call remains unverified. The germline V gene has CDR1 SEHNR and CDR2 FQNEAQ (reference sequence). There are 15 residues in the CDR3. CDR3: CASTAAGQGSYEQYF.

The gene calls are TRBV10-3 and TRBJ2-2; TCRdb's D call of TRBD2 is untestable without DNA. The CDR3 totals 15 residues. Looked up from germline, CDR1 is ENHRY and CDR2 is SYGVKD. CDR3 region: CAISGTSEHTGELFF.